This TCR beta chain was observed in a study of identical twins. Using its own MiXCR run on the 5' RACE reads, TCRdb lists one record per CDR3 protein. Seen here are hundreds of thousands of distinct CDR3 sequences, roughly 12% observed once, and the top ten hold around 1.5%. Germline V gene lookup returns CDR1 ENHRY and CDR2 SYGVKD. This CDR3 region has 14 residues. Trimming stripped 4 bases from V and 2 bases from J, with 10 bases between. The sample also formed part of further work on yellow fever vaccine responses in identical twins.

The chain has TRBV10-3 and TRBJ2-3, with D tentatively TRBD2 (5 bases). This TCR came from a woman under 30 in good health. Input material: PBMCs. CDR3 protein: CAISARAYTDTQYF. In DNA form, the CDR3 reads TGTGCCATCAGTGCGCGGGCTTACACAGATACGCAGTATTTT.